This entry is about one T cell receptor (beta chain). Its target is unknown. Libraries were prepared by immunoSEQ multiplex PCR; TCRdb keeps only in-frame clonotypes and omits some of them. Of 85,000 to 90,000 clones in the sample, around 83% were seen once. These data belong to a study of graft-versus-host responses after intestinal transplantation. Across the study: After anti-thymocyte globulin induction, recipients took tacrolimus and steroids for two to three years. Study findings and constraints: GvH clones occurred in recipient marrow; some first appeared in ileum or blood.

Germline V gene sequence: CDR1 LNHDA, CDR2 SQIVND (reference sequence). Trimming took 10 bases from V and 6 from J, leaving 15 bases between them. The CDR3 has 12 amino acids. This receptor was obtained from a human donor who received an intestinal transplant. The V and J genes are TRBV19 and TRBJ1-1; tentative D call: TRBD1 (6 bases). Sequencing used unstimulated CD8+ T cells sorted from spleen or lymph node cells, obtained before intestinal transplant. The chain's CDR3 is CAIITGRAEAFF. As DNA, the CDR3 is TGTGCCATAATAACAGGGAGGGCTGAAGCTTTCTTT. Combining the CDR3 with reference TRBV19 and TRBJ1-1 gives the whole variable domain DGGITQSPKYLFRKEGQNVTLSCEQNLNHDAMYWYRQDPGQGLRLIYYSQIVNDFQKGDIAEGYSVSREKKESFPLTVTSAQKNPTAFYLCAIITGRAEAFFGQGTRLTVV.